This entry is about one TCR beta chain. The data derive from a study of OX40 agonist ivuxolimab in advanced cancers. The CDR3 consists of 15 residues. V trimming: 5 bases; J trimming: 4 bases; junction bases outside the gene matches: 8. CDR1 is MNHEY and CDR2 is SVGAGI in the germline V gene. Data came from immunoSEQ multiplex PCR; TCRdb stores just in-frame clones and leaves some out. The sample includes approximately 28,000 clones, around 87% of them seen just once. The receptor comes from an adult with an advanced solid tumor such as melanoma, head and neck, liver or kidney cancer. The starting material was CD4+ or CD8+ T cells sorted from blood, obtained in a trial of the OX40 agonist ivuxolimab. This chain links TRBV6-5 with TRBJ2-1; 7 bases are a match to TRBD2. The CDR3 DNA sequence: TGTGCCAGCAGTCGGGACTATAACCTTTACAATGAGCAGTTCTTC. Amino acid sequence: CASSRDYNLYNEQFF.